This TCR beta chain was identified during a study of T cell repertoires in cytomegalovirus infection. Overall study: Recently identified HLA-C-restricted CMV epitopes were among the peptides used.

TCRdb re-analysed the reads in MiXCR, keeping a single row per CDR3 protein. The sample contains about 350,000 distinct CDR3 sequences, about 32% of which appear only once. About this clonotype: Antigen unknown.

The CDR3 sequence is 14 residues long. Trimming removed 7 bases at V and 2 bases at J, with 12 bases between. The V gene's germline CDR1 is MNHEY and CDR2 SVGAGI. This sequence was found in a human donor in good health (CMV status not recorded). Some clones in this sample may be carry-over from other donors' samples. The sequencing here drew on cultured PBMCs, taken from culture after CMV antigen stimulation. The chain combines TRBV6-5 with TRBJ1-5, with TRBD1 as a possible D gene (6 bases). CDR3 amino acids: CASTAQGGNQPQHF. CDR3 bases: TGTGCCAGCACCGCACAGGGAGGCAATCAGCCCCAGCATTTT.